This entry lists 5 T cell receptor beta chains sequenced from one sample in a study of naive and memory T cell subsets. The beta constant-region primer was an equimolar mix of two oligonucleotides covering TRBC1 and TRBC2. TCRdb re-called the UMI-ligation and nested PCR reads through MiXCR, storing one row per CDR3 protein. This sample yields about 85,000 distinct CDR3 sequences, of which over 10% are seen a single time; 0.75% to 1% belongs to the top ten. The source material was central memory CD4+ T cells from blood. All receptors come from a human donor in good health.

This chain connects TRBV7-7 to TRBJ2-2; D is unresolved. The CDR3 has 17 amino acids. V was shortened by 5 bases and J by 4 bases, with 20 bases between the two germline ends. Germline loops: CDR1 SSHAT, CDR2 FNYEAQ (reference sequence). Written as DNA, the CDR3 is TGTGCCAGCAGCCCAAGGGAATCGGGCAGCCGCACCGGGGAGCTGTTTTTT. Amino acids: CASSPRESGSRTGELFF. The whole variable domain, remainder taken from reference TRBV7-7 and TRBJ2-2, is GAGVSQSPRYKVTKRGQDVTLRCDPISSHATLYWYQQALGQGPEFLTYFNYEAQPDKSGLPSDRFSAERPEGSISTLTIQRTEQRDSAMYRCASSPRESGSRTGELFFGEGSRLTVL.

This clonotype was counted a few times. V gene TRBV3-1 combines with J gene TRBJ1-1; no definite D call. Trimming pared 0 bases from V and 2 bases from J, leaving 13 bases between. The CDR3 loop spans 16 amino acids. From germline, CDR1 is LGHDT and CDR2 YNNKEL (reference sequence). The CDR3 protein is CASSQEGGRYNTEAFF. CDR3 nucleotides: TGTGCCAGCAGCCAAGAAGGCGGCAGGTACAACACTGAAGCTTTCTTT.

J is TRBJ1-1 and V is TRBV28, with TRBD1 matching 9 bases. J lost 10 bases, V lost 4 bases, and 13 bases had no gene match. Germline CDR1 reads MDHEN; CDR2 reads SYDVKM. This CDR3 is 15 amino acids long. This CDR3 is CASSSKDRGLGVAFF. The CDR3 bases are TGTGCCAGCAGTTCGAAGGACAGGGGTCTTGGAGTAGCTTTCTTT.

The CDR3 DNA is TGTGCCAGCAGCCGACCGGGACTTCGCACAGATACGCAGTATTTT. The encoded protein is CASSRPGLRTDTQYF. The chain is built from TRBV7-9 and TRBJ2-3; possibly TRBD2 for D (6 bases). Germline V CDR1 and CDR2: SEHNR, FQNEAQ (reference sequence). CDR3 length equals 15 residues. V was trimmed by 5 bases and J by 1 base, leaving 13 bases between them.

This clonotype has just a few counts. V usage is TRBV29-1 and J usage is TRBJ1-1, with TRBD1 matching 9 bases. Germline V lookup: CDR1 SQVTM, CDR2 ANQGSEA. There are 12 residues in the CDR3. J gave up 12 bases and V 6 bases, and 11 bases lay outside the gene matches. The CDR3 loop reads CSVVQGASATFF. CDR3 coding DNA: TGCAGCGTCGTACAGGGGGCGAGTGCTACTTTCTTT.